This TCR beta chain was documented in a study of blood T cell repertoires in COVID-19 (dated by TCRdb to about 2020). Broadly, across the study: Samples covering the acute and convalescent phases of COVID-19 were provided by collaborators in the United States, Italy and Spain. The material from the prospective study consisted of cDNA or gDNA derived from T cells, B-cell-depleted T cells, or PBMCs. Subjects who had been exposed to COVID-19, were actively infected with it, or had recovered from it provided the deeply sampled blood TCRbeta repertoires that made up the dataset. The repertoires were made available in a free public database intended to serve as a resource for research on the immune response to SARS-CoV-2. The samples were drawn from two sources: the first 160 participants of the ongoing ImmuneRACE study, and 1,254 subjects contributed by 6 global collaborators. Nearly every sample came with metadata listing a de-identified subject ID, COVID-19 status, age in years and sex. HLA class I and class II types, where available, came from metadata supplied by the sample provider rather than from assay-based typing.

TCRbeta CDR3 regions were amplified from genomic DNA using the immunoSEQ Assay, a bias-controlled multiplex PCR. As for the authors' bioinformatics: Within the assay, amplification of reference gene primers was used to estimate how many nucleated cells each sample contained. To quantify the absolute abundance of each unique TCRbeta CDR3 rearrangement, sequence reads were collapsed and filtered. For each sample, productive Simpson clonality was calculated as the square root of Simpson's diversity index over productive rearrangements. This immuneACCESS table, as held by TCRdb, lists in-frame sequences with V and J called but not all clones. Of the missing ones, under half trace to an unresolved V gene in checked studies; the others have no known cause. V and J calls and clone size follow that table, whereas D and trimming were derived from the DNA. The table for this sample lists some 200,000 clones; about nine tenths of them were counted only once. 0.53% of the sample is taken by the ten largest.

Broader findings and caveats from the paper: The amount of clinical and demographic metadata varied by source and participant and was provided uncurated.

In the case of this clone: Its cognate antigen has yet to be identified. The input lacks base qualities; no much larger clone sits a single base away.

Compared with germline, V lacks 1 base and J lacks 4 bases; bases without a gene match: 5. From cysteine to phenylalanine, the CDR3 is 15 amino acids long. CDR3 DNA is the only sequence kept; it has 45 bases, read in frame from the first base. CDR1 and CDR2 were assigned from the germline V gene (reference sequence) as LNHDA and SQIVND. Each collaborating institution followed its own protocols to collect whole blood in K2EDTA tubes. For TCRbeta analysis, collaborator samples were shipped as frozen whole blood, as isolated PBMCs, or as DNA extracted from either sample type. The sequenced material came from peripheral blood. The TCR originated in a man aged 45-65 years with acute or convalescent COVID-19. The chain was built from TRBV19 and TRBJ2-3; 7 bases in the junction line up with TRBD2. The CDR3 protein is CASSIGGREADTQYF. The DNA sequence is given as TGTGCCAGTAGTATAGGAGGGAGGGAGGCAGATACGCAGTATTTT.